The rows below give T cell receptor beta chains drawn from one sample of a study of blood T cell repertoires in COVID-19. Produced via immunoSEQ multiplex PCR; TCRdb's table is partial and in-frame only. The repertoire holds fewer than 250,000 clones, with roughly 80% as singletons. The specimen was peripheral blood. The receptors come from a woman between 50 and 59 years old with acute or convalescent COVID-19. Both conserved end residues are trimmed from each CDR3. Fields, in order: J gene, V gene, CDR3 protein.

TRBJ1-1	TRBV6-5	ASSLRDRPTEAF
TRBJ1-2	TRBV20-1	SASPNENYGYT
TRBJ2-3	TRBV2	ASSSQGLAPDTQY
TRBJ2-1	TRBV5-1	ASSLDEGRYNEQF
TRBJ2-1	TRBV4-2	ASSPGLAGLYNEQF
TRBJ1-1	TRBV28	ASRYGDKNTEAF
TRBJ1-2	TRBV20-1	SGRAIGYT
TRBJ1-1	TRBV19	ASSMNPPSTEAF
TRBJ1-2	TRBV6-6	ASSLRGGGYGYT
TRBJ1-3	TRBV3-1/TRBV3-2	ASTFNRASGNTIY
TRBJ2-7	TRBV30	AWSSPWREQY
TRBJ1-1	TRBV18	ASSLQGATTEAF
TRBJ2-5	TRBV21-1	ASRDGLAGGGRETQY
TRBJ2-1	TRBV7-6	ASSQWGQGSYNEQF
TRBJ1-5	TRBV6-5	ATIRGLDNQPQH
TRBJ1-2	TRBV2	ASSPRTGYSNYGYT
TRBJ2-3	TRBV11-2	ASSVTDTQY
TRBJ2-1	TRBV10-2	ASRLAGGGEQF
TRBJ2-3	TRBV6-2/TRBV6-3	ASSSRGGAGTDTQY
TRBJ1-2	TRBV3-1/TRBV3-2	ASSQASQGHGYT
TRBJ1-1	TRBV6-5	ASSYGGGRPEAF
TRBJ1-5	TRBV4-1	ASSQDPGGIGNQPQH
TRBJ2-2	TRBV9	ASSPDNSGRANRELF
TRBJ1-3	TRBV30	AWYQRTRGNTIY
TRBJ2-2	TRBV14	ASSNQGTGELF
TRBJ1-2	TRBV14	ASSRTFPPYGYT
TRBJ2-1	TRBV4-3	ASSQELASGSMVQF
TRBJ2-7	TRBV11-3	ASSFLRGLP
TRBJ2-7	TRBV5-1	ASSLGGGYYEQY
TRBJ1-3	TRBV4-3	ASSLSTASGNTIY
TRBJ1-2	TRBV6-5	ASTTGIGYGYT
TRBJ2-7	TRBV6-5	ASSYRGQDTYEQY
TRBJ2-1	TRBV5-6	ASSPETGRISSYNEQF
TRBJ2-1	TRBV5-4	ASSRDSQDEQF
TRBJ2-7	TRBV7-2	ASSSYRGGSYEQY
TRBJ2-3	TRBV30	AQGSTGLNTQY
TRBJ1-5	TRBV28	ATRTVDNQPQH
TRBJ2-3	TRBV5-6	ASSLEQGGTDTQY
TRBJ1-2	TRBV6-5	ASSYAGTGDYGYT
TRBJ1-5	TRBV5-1	ASSLFENQPQH
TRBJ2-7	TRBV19	ASGGTGSYEQY
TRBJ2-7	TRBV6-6	ASSYDFHEQY
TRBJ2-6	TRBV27	ASSRSPRTGDLFSGANVLT
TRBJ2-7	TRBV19	ASSIVDSSSYEQY
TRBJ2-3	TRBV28	ASSPPNGDTQY
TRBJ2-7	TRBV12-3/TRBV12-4	ASSRAGIGEQY
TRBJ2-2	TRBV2	ASSEAGPGLTGELF
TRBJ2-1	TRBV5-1	ASSLAGSDEQF
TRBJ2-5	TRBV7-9	ASSTGTSGRAWETQY
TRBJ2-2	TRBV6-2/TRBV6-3	ASSYPGQGGYTGELF
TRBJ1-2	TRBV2	ATTKQGSNYGYT
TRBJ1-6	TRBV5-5	ASSLLLPNSPLH
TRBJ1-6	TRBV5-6	ASSLPSRGSPLH
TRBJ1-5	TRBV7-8	ASSLEGRGLHQPQH
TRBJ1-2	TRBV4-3	ASSQFTGTLYGYT
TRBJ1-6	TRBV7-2	ASSPRAGAASPLH